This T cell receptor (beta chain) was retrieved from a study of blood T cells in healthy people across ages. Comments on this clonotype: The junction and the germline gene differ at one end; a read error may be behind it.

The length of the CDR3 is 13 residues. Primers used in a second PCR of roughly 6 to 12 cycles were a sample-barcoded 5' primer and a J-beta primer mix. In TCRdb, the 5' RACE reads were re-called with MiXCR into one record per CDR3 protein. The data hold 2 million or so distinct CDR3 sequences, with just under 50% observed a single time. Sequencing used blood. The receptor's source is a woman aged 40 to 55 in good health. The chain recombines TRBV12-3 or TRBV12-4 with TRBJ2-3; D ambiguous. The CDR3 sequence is CASSTGGTDAQYF. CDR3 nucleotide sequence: TGTGCCAGCAGCACCGGCGGCACAGATGCGCAGTATTTT.